Shown below are 18 T cell receptor beta chains from a single sample sequenced in a study of shared clonotypes between healthy human individuals. Assay: immunoSEQ multiplex PCR; the TCRdb copy retains only in-frame clones and omits some. Among some 530,000 clones listed, 60% to 80% were seen once. Input material: PBMCs. The receptors derive from a woman aged 40 to 50 in good health. Some clones in this sample may be carry-over from other donors' samples.

The chain is built from TRBV7-8 and TRBJ1-1; the D is unclear. The CDR3 length is 17 residues. Looked up from germline, CDR1 is SGHVS and CDR2 is FQNEAQ. The V end lost 5 bases, the J end lost 1 base, and 20 bases lay between the germline ends. The CDR3 region has the DNA TGTGCCAGCAGCAAATCGATAGGGTCCAGTAGGAACACTGAAGCTTTCTTT. Its translation: CASSKSIGSSRNTEAFF.

The gene calls are TRBV18 and TRBJ2-4; tentatively, D is TRBD2 (5 bases). Per germline, CDR1 KGHSH and CDR2 LQKENI. The V end lost 3 bases, the J end lost 6 bases, and 15 bases lay between the germline ends. The CDR3 loop spans 15 amino acids. The CDR3 here is CASSPRTGSGNIQYF. The CDR3 nucleotides read TGTGCCAGCTCACCTCGGACGGGGTCGGGAAACATTCAGTACTTC.

Notes on this clone: This sequence may be a read error, since a much larger clone differs from it by one base. This specimen includes other DNA sequences encoding the same CDR3. The chain carries TRBV7-9 and TRBJ1-1; weak D call: TRBD1 (5 bases). The germline V gene has CDR1 SEHNR and CDR2 FQNEAQ (reference sequence). This CDR3 region has 11 residues. Trimming shortened V by 8 bases and J by 1 base, and 5 bases separated the two germline ends. The CDR3 nucleotides are TGTGCCAGCCAGGGGAACACTGAAGCTTTCTTT. The encoded protein is CASQGNTEAFF. Using reference TRBV7-9 and TRBJ1-1 for the parts outside the CDR3, the full variable domain is DTGVSQNPRHKITKRGQNVTFRCDPISEHNRLYWYRQTLGQGPEFLTYFQNEAQLEKSRLLSDRFSAERPKGSFSTLEIQRTEQGDSAMYLCASQGNTEAFFGQGTRLTVV.

The chain uses TRBV28 and TRBJ2-1; possibly TRBD2 for D (5 bases). CDR1 and CDR2 from the germline V gene are MDHEN and SYDVKM. Deletions cut 1 base from V and 7 bases from J, with 8 bases between. The CDR3 is 13 amino acids. The CDR3 loop is CASSLLWRNEQFF. The CDR3 DNA follows: TGTGCCAGCAGTTTATTGTGGAGGAATGAGCAGTTCTTC. Combining the CDR3 with reference TRBV28 and TRBJ2-1 gives the whole variable domain DVKVTQSSRYLVKRTGEKVFLECVQDMDHENMFWYRQDPGLGLRLIYFSYDVKMKEKGDIPEGYSVSREKKERFSLILESASTNQTSMYLCASSLLWRNEQFFGPGTRLTVL.

The V gene is TRBV28, the J gene TRBJ1-1; D is possibly TRBD1 (6 bases). The CDR3 runs to 15 residues. Germline CDR1 and CDR2: MDHEN and SYDVKM. V lost 3 bases and J 4 bases, leaving 15 bases between the germline ends. CDR3 amino acids: CASSFSGGRATEAFF. In nucleotides, the CDR3 is TGTGCCAGCAGTTTTTCGGGGGGCAGGGCCACTGAAGCTTTCTTT.

Of note for this clone: The germline gene is not matched at one end of the junction; a read error may be the cause. This chain links TRBV10-1 with TRBJ2-7; TRBD2 matches 14 bases. Germline lookup yields CDR1 WNHNN and CDR2 SYGVQD (reference sequence). CDR3 length: 16 residues. CDR3 bases: TGCGCCAGCAGTGAAGGGACTAGCGGGAGTGGGTACGAGCAGTGCTTC. It is translated as CASSEGTSGSGYEQCF.

V is TRBV28 and J is TRBJ1-1; the D is unclear. CDR3 size: 16 residues. Trimming cost V 5 bases and J 0 bases, with 16 bases left between them. The germline V gene has CDR1 MDHEN and CDR2 SYDVKM. The CDR3 coding sequence is TGTGCCAGCAGTCTTACCCCAGAGGGTATGAACACTGAAGCTTTCTTT. The encoded protein is CASSLTPEGMNTEAFF.

The V and J genes are TRBV5-1 and TRBJ1-1; 7 nucleotides match TRBD1. The CDR3 is 16 residues long. Germline CDR1 SGHRS, CDR2 YFSETQ. V was clipped by 3 bases and J by 1 base; unmatched bases: 9. This chain's CDR3 is CASSSLPGQKNTEAFF. As DNA, the CDR3 is TGCGCCAGCAGCTCGCTGCCGGGACAGAAGAACACTGAAGCTTTCTTT.

On this clone: The sample has other DNA sequences that encode this CDR3 too. This chain uses TRBV30 with TRBJ2-7, with 7 bases that match TRBD1. Germline loops: CDR1 GTSNPN, CDR2 SVGIG (reference sequence). The J segment lost 4 bases and the V segment lost 2 bases, leaving 2 bases of the junction unmatched. The CDR3 has 12 amino acids. Written as DNA, the CDR3 is TGTGCCTGGAGTCAACAGGGGTACGAGCAGTACTTC. It yields the protein CAWSQQGYEQYF. Supplemented by reference TRBV30 and TRBJ2-7, the full variable domain reads SQTIHQWPATLVQPVGSPLSLECTVEGTSNPNLYWYRQAAGRGLQLLFYSVGIGQISSEVPQNLSASRPQDRQFILSSKKLLLSDSGFYLCAWSQQGYEQYFGPGTRLTVT.

DNA for the CDR3: TGCGCCAGCAGCTCCCGGTCGGGGGAACTATCCTACGAGCAGTACTTC. This gives the protein CASSSRSGELSYEQYF. V is TRBV5-1 and J is TRBJ2-7; D is possibly TRBD2 (6 bases). The V gene's germline CDR1 is SGHRS and CDR2 YFSETQ. CDR3 length equals 16 residues. Trimming shortened V by 3 bases and J by 1 base, and 17 bases separated the two germline ends.

This chain uses TRBV4-3 with TRBJ2-7, with 7 bases fitting TRBD2. Germline lookup yields CDR1 LGHNA and CDR2 YSLEER. The CDR3 totals 15 residues. The V and J ends lost 0 bases and 6 bases, in that order; junction bases with no gene match: 8. The CDR3 DNA follows: TGCGCCAGCAGCCAAGAGGGTAGCGGGTTAAGCGAGCAGTACTTC. Its translation: CASSQEGSGLSEQYF.

CDR3 region: CSAMTVEKLFF. The CDR3, as DNA: TGCAGTGCTATGACGGTTGAAAAACTGTTTTTT. The chain joins TRBV20-1 to TRBJ1-4; D remains unclear. CDR3 length: 11 residues. Germline CDR1 and CDR2: DFQATT and SNEGSKA (reference sequence). Trimming took 4 bases from V and 7 from J, leaving 7 bases between them.

The chain carries TRBV7-7 and TRBJ2-3, with TRBD2 matching 13 bases. This CDR3 is built from 16 residues. The V gene's germline CDR1 is SSHAT and CDR2 FNYEAQ (reference sequence). J gave up 4 bases and V 5 bases, and 6 bases lay outside the gene matches. The CDR3 loop is CASSDGLAGEADTQYF. The CDR3 coding sequence is TGTGCCAGCAGCGACGGACTAGCGGGAGAGGCAGATACGCAGTATTTT.

The chain employs TRBV4-2 and TRBJ2-2; 13 bases align to TRBD2. The CDR3 spans 17 residues. Germline lookup yields CDR1 LGHNA and CDR2 YNFKEQ. After removal of 6 bases from V and 0 bases from J, the junction contained 4 bases not matched to a gene. The CDR3: CASRPGLAGSNTGELFF. The CDR3 DNA reads as TGTGCCAGCAGACCGGGACTAGCGGGATCGAACACCGGGGAGCTGTTTTTT.

The chain combines TRBV28 with TRBJ2-7; 7 bases align to TRBD2. Per the germline V gene, CDR1 is MDHEN and CDR2 is SYDVKM. J lost 3 bases, V lost 6 bases, and 8 bases had no gene match. The CDR3 has 14 residues. In nucleotides, the CDR3 is TGTGCCAGCAGGGAACTAGCGCCGAACTACGAGCAGTACTTC. Amino acids: CASRELAPNYEQYF.

This chain uses TRBV29-1 with TRBJ2-5; D is perhaps TRBD2 (5 bases). The CDR3 length is 15 residues. Trimming took off 5 bases at V and 2 bases at J, with 18 bases between the two ends. In germline, CDR1 is SQVTM, CDR2 ANQGSEA. The CDR3 DNA reads as TGCAGCGTTCTCAGGATGCGCGGGCGGCAAGAGACCCAGTACTTC. Protein sequence: CSVLRMRGRQETQYF.

The chain couples TRBV6-6 to TRBJ2-2; no clear D. Germline CDR1 MNHNY, CDR2 SVGAGI (reference sequence). Between the trimmed V and J ends, which lost 2 bases and 0 bases, there was a span of 10 bases. This CDR3 contains 16 residues. The CDR3 reads CASSYPARANTGELFF. CDR3 DNA sequence: TGTGCCAGCAGTTACCCGGCACGGGCGAACACCGGGGAGCTGTTTTTT.

The V and J genes are TRBV30 and TRBJ2-3; D ambiguous. Germline V CDR1 and CDR2: GTSNPN, SVGIG (reference sequence). Between the trimmed V and J ends, which lost 1 base and 5 bases, there was a span of 16 bases. This CDR3 comprises 15 residues. For the CDR3, the DNA is TGTGCCTGGAGTGAGGGCAGGCAGGATGGAGATACGCAGTATTTT. Encoded protein: CAWSEGRQDGDTQYF.